Below, one TCR beta chain is given with its context. This entry is derived from a study of blood T cell repertoires in COVID-19. Background on the study: COVID-19 samples from acute and convalescent phases originated in the United States, Italy and Spain.

The CDR3 is made up of 16 amino acids. Trimming cost V 6 bases and J 5 bases; bases outside gene matches: 9. The germline gives CDR1 MNHEY, CDR2 SMNVEV (reference sequence). Original processing notes: Amplifying reference gene primers gave estimates of nucleated cell counts. Produced via immunoSEQ multiplex PCR; TCRdb's table is partial and in-frame only. The V and J calls and clone size come from that table; D and trimming were worked out from the DNA. Of about 210,000 clones listed, roughly four fifths are singletons. Sequencing input: peripheral blood. This sequence originates from a woman aged 35 to 49 with active or convalescent COVID-19. The chain employs TRBV27 and TRBJ1-4; 10 bases align to TRBD1. CDR3 in amino acids: CASSLTPGQGNEKLFF. The DNA for the CDR3 is TGTGCCAGCAGCCTTACACCGGGACAGGGGAATGAAAAACTGTTTTTT. Drawing the rest from reference TRBV27 and TRBJ1-4, the complete variable domain is EAQVTQNPRYLITVTGKKLTVTCSQNMNHEYMSWYRQDPGLGLRQIYYSMNVEVTDKGDVPEGYKVSRKEKRNFPLILESPSPNQTSLYFCASSLTPGQGNEKLFFGSGTQLSVL.